This paragraph reports one T cell receptor (beta chain). Antigen unknown. Findings and caveats of the study: Tumor memory CD4+ T cell TCR gene usage clustered with blood and lymph node memory CD4+ cells and lymph node naive CD4+ cells. Greatest tumor Treg TCR overlap was with tumor naive CD4+ cells.

Tregs were sorted as CD4+CD25+CD127-/low cells. Trimming removed 3 bases from V and 4 bases from J, with 15 bases in between. The germline V gene has CDR1 SGHNT and CDR2 YENEEA. This CDR3 has 15 residues. Semi-nested PCR with Nested Universal Primer A followed constant-region reverse priming of full-length variable regions. TCRdb recomputed calls from the 5' RACE reads with MiXCR, one row per CDR3 protein. The table lists fewer than 12,000 distinct CDR3 sequences, roughly 18% of them singletons, with 3.5% to 4.5% in the top ten. The TCR comes from a female donor with breast cancer. The V and J genes are TRBV11-3 and TRBJ1-1; no definite D call. Sequencing was done on a sample of Tregs sorted from a lymph node. The CDR3 DNA reads as TGTGCCAGCAGCTTCGACGGGGTGATGGGCACTGAAGCTTTCTTT. This gives the protein CASSFDGVMGTEAFF.